Below, one TCR beta chain is given with its context. Its target is unknown. TCRdb processed the 5' RACE reads anew with MiXCR; each CDR3 protein has one entry. The sample holds hundreds of thousands of distinct CDR3 sequences, around 13% seen once. This sample is part of a study of T-cell memory formation after mild COVID-19. Whole-study results and caveats: Mainly in CM and EM were contracting CD4+ clones; CD8+ were in EMRA. Whether day 37 second-wave clones are SARS-CoV-2-specific was not confirmed.

Trimming left V 4 bases short and J 0 bases short, with 9 bases between. The germline V gene encodes CDR1 SGHVS and CDR2 FQNEAQ. The CDR3 is made up of 14 amino acids. The clonotype was recovered from a man between 18 and 35 years old who had mild COVID-19 (a few samples of this study predate the infection). Cell type and time point are not known. The specimen sequenced was PBMCs or a T cell subset sorted from them (not recorded which). The chain uses TRBV7-8 and TRBJ1-1; no definite D call. This CDR3 reads CASSSTRMNTEAFF. For the CDR3, the DNA is TGTGCCAGCAGCTCAACGAGGATGAACACTGAAGCTTTCTTT.